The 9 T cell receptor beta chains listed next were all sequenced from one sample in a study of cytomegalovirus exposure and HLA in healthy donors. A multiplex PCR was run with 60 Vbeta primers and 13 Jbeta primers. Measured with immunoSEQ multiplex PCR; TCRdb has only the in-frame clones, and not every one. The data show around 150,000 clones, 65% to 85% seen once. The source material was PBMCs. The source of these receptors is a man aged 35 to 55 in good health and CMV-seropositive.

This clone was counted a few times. The CDR3 sequence: CASSYLGGYTF. In DNA form, the CDR3 reads TGTGCCAGCAGCTACCTAGGTGGCTACACCTTC. This chain links TRBV5-6 with TRBJ1-2; D gene uncertain. This CDR3 region has 11 residues. V lost 3 bases and J 7 bases, leaving 7 bases between the germline ends. The V gene's germline CDR1 is SGHDT and CDR2 YYEEEE.

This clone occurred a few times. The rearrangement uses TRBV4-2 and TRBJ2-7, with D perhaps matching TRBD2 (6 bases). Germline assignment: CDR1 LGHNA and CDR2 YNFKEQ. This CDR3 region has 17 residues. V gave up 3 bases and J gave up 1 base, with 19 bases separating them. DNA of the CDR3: TGTGCCAGCAGCCATCCCTCGGAGGGCAGGACGTCCTACGAGCAGTACTTC. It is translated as CASSHPSEGRTSYEQYF.

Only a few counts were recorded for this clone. CDR3 loop: CASSFLLAGGPYEQYF. CDR3 in DNA: TGTGCCAGCAGTTTCCTTCTAGCGGGGGGCCCCTACGAGCAGTACTTC. This sequence joins TRBV27 and TRBJ2-7, with 11 nucleotides matching TRBD2. The trim removed 3 bases at V and 2 bases at J, leaving 6 bases unmatched. Looked up from germline, CDR1 is MNHEY and CDR2 is SMNVEV (reference sequence). CDR3 length: 16 amino acids.

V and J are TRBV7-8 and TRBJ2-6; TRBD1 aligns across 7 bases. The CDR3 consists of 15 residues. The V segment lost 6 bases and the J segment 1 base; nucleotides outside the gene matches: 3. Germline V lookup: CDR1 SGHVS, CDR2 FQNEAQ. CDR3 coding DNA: TGTGCCAGCAGACAGGGGATATCTGGGGCCAACGTCCTGACTTTC. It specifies CASRQGISGANVLTF.

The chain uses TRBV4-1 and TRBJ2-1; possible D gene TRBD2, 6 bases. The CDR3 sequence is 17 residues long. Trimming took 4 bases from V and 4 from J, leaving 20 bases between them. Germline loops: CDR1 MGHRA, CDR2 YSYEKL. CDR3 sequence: CASSLPGVRKGYNEQFF. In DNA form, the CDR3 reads TGCGCCAGCAGCCTACCGGGAGTCAGGAAGGGGTACAATGAGCAGTTCTTC.

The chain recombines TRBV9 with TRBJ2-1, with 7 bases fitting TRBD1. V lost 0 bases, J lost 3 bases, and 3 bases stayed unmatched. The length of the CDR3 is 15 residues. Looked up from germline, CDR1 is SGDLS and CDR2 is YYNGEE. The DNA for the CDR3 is TGTGCCAGCAGCGTAGGGGACAGCCTCTACAATGAGCAGTTCTTC. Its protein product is CASSVGDSLYNEQFF.

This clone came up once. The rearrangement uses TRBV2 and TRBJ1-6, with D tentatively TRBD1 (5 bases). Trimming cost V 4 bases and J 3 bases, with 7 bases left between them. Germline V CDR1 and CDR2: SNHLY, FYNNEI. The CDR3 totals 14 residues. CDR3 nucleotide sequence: TGTGCCAGCAGTGGACAGCACTATAATTCACCCCTCCACTTT. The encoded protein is CASSGQHYNSPLHF. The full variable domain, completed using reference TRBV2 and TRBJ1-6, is EPEVTQTPSHQVTQMGQEVILRCVPISNHLYFYWYRQILGQKVEFLVSFYNNEISEKSEIFDDQFSVERPDGSNFTLKIRSTKLEDSAMYFCASSGQHYNSPLHFGNGTRLTVT.

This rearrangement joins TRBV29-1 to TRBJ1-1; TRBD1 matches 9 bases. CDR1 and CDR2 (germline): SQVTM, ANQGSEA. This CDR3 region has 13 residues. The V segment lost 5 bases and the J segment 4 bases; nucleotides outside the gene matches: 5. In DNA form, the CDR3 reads TGCAGCGTTATCCGGGACAGGGCCACTGAAGCTTTCTTT. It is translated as CSVIRDRATEAFF.

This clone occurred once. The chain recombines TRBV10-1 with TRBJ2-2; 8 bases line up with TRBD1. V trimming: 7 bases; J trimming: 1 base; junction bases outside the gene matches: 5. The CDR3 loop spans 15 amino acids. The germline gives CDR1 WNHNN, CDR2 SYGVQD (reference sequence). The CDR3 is CASKLGTGNTGELFF. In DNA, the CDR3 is TGCGCCAGCAAGCTTGGGACAGGGAACACCGGGGAGCTGTTTTTT.